The entry that follows covers one TCR beta chain sequence. This CDR3 has 13 amino acids. Germline assignment: CDR1 MNHEY and CDR2 SVGEGT. V lost 7 bases to trimming and J lost 8 bases; unmatched junction nucleotides: 9. The data stem from a study of blood T cell repertoires in COVID-19. In the study overall: The United States, Italy and Spain were the sources of the acute and convalescent COVID-19 samples. Nucleic acid was either cDNA or gDNA, and it came from T cells, B-cell-depleted T cells, or PBMCs.

The authors' processing: Amplification of reference gene primers was used by the study to estimate nucleated cell counts. TCRdb's copy holds only in-frame clones and misses some; the assay was immunoSEQ multiplex PCR. Clone size and V and J calls were adopted from that table, with D and trimming inferred from the DNA. The sample contains about 15,000 clones, roughly 80% of which appear only once. The chain couples TRBV6-2 or TRBV6-3 to TRBJ1-1, with 8 bases that match TRBD1. The TCR originated in a man between 70 and 80 years old with active or convalescent COVID-19. Sequencing was done on a sample of peripheral blood. In nucleotides, the CDR3 is TGTGCCAGCACCCCTAACCGGGACAGGGAAGCTTTCTTT. Translation: CASTPNRDREAFF.